Listed below are T cell receptor beta chains from one sample, sequenced in a study of molecular identifiers for immune sequencing clone quantification. TCRdb reprocessed the PCR reads with MiXCR, giving one entry per CDR3 protein. The data contain 460,000 or so distinct CDR3 sequences, 25% of them singletons. Sample: naive CD8+ T cells from blood, with Jurkat cell RNA spiked in. These receptors were taken from a human donor in good health. Some libraries in this study had Jurkat cell RNA spiked in. Each CDR3 is given with its conserved first and last residue. A D gene is named only where the DNA matches it firmly. For some rows the clone size is stated as once, few or many, or as a class when expanded; others skip it.

v_gene,abundance,d_gene,j_gene,CDR3nt,CDR3aa
TRBV6-2/TRBV6-3,few,.,TRBJ1-6,TGTGCCAGCAGTTACGAAGGCTCCTATAATTCACCCCTCCACTTT,CASSYEGSYNSPLHF
TRBV20-1,.,TRBD2,TRBJ2-7,TGCAGTGCTAGAAAGCGGGATACGACCTACGAGCAGTACTTC,CSARKRDTTYEQYF
TRBV7-9,.,.,TRBJ1-2,TGTGCCAGCAGCTCTTCTACAGGGATATACTATGGCTACACCTTC,CASSSSTGIYYGYTF
TRBV15,few,.,TRBJ2-2,TGTGCCACCAGCGATACAGGGGAGGCCGGGGAGCTGTTTTTT,CATSDTGEAGELFF
TRBV12-3/TRBV12-4,.,.,TRBJ1-6,TGTGCCAGCAGCCAGAGGACCGATGACACCCTCCACTTT,CASSQRTDDTLHF
TRBV7-9,.,.,TRBJ1-2,TGTGCCAGCAGCCCACCACACGGACAGTCCTATGGCTACACCTTC,CASSPPHGQSYGYTF
TRBV3-1,.,.,TRBJ2-7,TGTGCCAGCAGCCAAGATCCGGCCCGGGCAGGGATTTTCTACGAGCAGTACTTC,CASSQDPARAGIFYEQYF
TRBV10-2,few,TRBD1,TRBJ1-5,TGCGCCAGCAGTGAGAGACAGGGGAACTATCAGCCCCAGCATTTT,CASSERQGNYQPQHF
TRBV6-5,many,TRBD1,TRBJ2-3,TGTGCCAGCAGTTACTCGATCGGGACAGGAGGGAGCACAGATACGCAGTATTTT,CASSYSIGTGGSTDTQYF
TRBV20-1,.,.,TRBJ1-1,TGCAGTGCTAGAGGGGAGGGCGAGAGCGCACTTAACACTGAAGCTTTCTTT,CSARGEGESALNTEAFF
TRBV27,few,.,TRBJ1-6,TGTGCCAGCAGTTTATCAGCAGGACATACCTATAATTCACCCCTCCACTTT,CASSLSAGHTYNSPLHF
TRBV7-9,many,TRBD1,TRBJ2-6,TGTGCCAGCAGCTCGTCGACAGGGCAAGGGGCCAACGTCCTGACTTTC,CASSSSTGQGANVLTF
TRBV9,many,TRBD2,TRBJ2-3,TGTGCCAGCAGCGTAGAACGGCGGGGGGGCGGCACAGATACGCAGTATTTT,CASSVERRGGGTDTQYF
TRBV7-9,many,TRBD1,TRBJ2-7,TGTGCCAGCAGCTCCACCAGACAGGGGGTATACGAGCAGTACTTC,CASSSTRQGVYEQYF
TRBV7-9,.,.,TRBJ1-1,TGTGTCAGCAGCTTCACTGGGGAGCACACTGAAGCTTTCTTT,CVSSFTGEHTEAFF
TRBV20-1,.,.,TRBJ2-5,TGCAGTGCTAGGTCCGGGCAGCTACAAGAGACCCAGTACTTC,CSARSGQLQETQYF
TRBV7-2,.,.,TRBJ1-6,TGTGCCAGCAGCTTAATCTGGGGCTCACCCCTCCACTTT,CASSLIWGSPLHF
TRBV13,.,TRBD1,TRBJ1-1,TGTGCCAGCAGCGATCAGGACAGGGAGAACACTGAAGCTTTCTTT,CASSDQDRENTEAFF
TRBV27,.,.,TRBJ2-1,TGTGCCAGCAGTTTGGGGGCTAGAACCTACAATGAGCAGTTCTTC,CASSLGARTYNEQFF
TRBV6-5,many,TRBD1,TRBJ1-5,TGTGCCAGCAAAGGACAGGGCAATCAGCCCCAGCATTTT,CASKGQGNQPQHF
TRBV27,many,.,TRBJ2-7,TGTGCCAGCGGGCTGGGTGGCGAGCAGTACTTC,CASGLGGEQYF
TRBV6-1,.,.,TRBJ1-4,TGTGCCAGCAGTGAATTCTCAGGGGCCAATGAAAAACTGTTTTTT,CASSEFSGANEKLFF
TRBV12-3/TRBV12-4,few,TRBD1,TRBJ1-1,TGTGCCAGCAGATTGGGACAGTTGAACACTGAAGCTTTCTTT,CASRLGQLNTEAFF
TRBV30,few,.,TRBJ1-1,TGTGCCTGGAATGCAGGATTTAACACTGAAGCTTTCTTT,CAWNAGFNTEAFF
TRBV27,.,.,TRBJ1-4,TGTGCCAGCAGTTTATTCCTGGGGGCAACTAATGAAAAACTGTTTTTT,CASSLFLGATNEKLFF
TRBV19,.,TRBD2,TRBJ2-1,TGTGCCAGTAGTTGGGGTAGCGGGACACACAATGAGCAGTTCTTC,CASSWGSGTHNEQFF
TRBV28,.,TRBD1,TRBJ2-3,TGTGCCAGCAGTCAACGGGACAGGGGCATAGATACGCAGTATTTT,CASSQRDRGIDTQYF
TRBV30,.,.,TRBJ2-1,TGTGCCTGGAGTCAGGTGTTTGAGCAGTTCTTC,CAWSQVFEQFF
TRBV30,few,.,TRBJ2-1,TGTGCCTGGAGCAGTACGGGCGGGGCCGATGAGCAGTTCTTC,CAWSSTGGADEQFF
TRBV5-6,.,TRBD2,TRBJ2-5,TGTGCCAGCAGCTTGGCGCCTAGCGGGGGGCTGCAAGAGACCCAGTACTTC,CASSLAPSGGLQETQYF
TRBV28,many,.,TRBJ2-3,TGTGCCAGCAGTTTATATAGGGGGGCCATGGCAGATACGCAGTATTTT,CASSLYRGAMADTQYF
TRBV2,.,TRBD1,TRBJ2-6,TGTGCCAGCAGGGGACAGGGTGATGGTGGGGCCAACGTCCTGACTTTC,CASRGQGDGGANVLTF
TRBV18,.,.,TRBJ1-2,TGTGCCAGCTCACTTGCCGGACAAAACTATGGCTACACCTTC,CASSLAGQNYGYTF
TRBV28,few,.,TRBJ2-1,TGTGCCAGCGCATGGGGCCTCAATGAGCAGTTCTTC,CASAWGLNEQFF
TRBV6-6,many,.,TRBJ1-3,TGTGCCAGCAGTCCCCCACAAGGAAACACCATATATTTT,CASSPPQGNTIYF